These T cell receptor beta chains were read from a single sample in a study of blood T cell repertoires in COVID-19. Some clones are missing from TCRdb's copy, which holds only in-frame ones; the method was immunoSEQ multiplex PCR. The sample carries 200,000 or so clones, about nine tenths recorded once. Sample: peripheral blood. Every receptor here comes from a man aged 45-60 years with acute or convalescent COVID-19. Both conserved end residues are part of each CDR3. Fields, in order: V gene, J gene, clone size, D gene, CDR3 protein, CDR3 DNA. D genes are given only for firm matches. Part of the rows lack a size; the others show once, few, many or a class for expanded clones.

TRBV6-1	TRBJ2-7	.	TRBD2	CASSGGVTGTIYEQYF	TGTGCCAGCAGTGGGGGGGTAACCGGGACTATCTACGAGCAGTACTTC
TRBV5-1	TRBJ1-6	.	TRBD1	CASSLGTGAGSPLHF	TGCGCCAGCAGCTTGGGGACAGGGGCCGGCTCACCCCTCCACTTT
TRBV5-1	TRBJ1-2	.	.	CASSSGDTQPRGYTF	TGCGCCAGCAGCTCCGGGGACACCCAACCGAGGGGCTACACCTTC
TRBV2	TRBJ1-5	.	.	CATSPGYSNQPQHF	TGTGCCACATCACCAGGGTATAGCAATCAGCCCCAGCATTTT
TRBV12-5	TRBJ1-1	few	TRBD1	CASVTGQEKTEAFF	TGTGCTAGTGTGACAGGGCAAGAGAAGACTGAAGCTTTCTTT
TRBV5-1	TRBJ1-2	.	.	CASSLTGFGYTF	TGCGCCAGCAGCTTGACGGGGTTTGGCTACACCTTC
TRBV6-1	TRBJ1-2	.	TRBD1	CASSEVGGQNYGYTF	TGTGCCAGCAGTGAAGTCGGGGGACAGAACTATGGCTACACCTTC
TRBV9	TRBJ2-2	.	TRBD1	CASSVVGQGAPGELFF	TGTGCCAGCAGCGTAGTGGGACAGGGGGCCCCCGGGGAGCTGTTTTTT
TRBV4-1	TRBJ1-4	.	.	CASSQAGIAEKLFF	TGCGCCAGCAGCCAAGCCGGGATTGCCGAAAAACTGTTTTTT
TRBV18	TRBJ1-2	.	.	CASSPPGAIRGGYTF	TGTGCCAGCTCACCACCGGGGGCAATTAGGGGTGGCTACACCTTC
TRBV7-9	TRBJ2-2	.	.	CASSATGTTNTGELFF	TGTGCCAGCAGCGCGACCGGGACAACCAACACCGGGGAGCTGTTTTTT
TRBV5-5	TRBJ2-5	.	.	CASSLVVIETQYF	TGTGCCAGCAGCTTGGTAGTAATCGAGACCCAGTACTTC
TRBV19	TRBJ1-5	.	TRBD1	CASRVGGQGARRRNQPQHF	TGTGCCAGTAGGGTTGGGGGACAGGGGGCGAGGAGGCGTAATCAGCCCCAGCATTTT
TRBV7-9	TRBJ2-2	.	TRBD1	CASSTQGDTGELFF	TGTGCCAGCAGCACCCAGGGGGACACCGGGGAGCTGTTTTTT
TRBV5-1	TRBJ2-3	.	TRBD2	CASNRGGPSTDTQYF	TGCGCCAGCAATCGGGGGGGCCCTAGCACAGATACGCAGTATTTT
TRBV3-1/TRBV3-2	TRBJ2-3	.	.	CASSSRGRSWIADTQYF	TGTGCCAGCAGCTCAAGGGGAAGAAGTTGGATTGCAGATACGCAGTATTTT
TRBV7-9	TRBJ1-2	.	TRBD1	CASSFGDSFRGYTF	TGTGCCAGCAGCTTTGGGGACAGCTTCAGGGGCTACACCTTC
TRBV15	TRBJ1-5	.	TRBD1	CATSEGGQGGNQPQHF	TGTGCCACCAGCGAGGGGGGACAGGGAGGAAATCAGCCCCAGCATTTT
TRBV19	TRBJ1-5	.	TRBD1	CASMDRGKDQPQHF	TGTGCCAGTATGGACAGGGGTAAAGACCAGCCCCAGCATTTT
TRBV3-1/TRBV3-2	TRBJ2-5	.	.	CASSQEETVQETQYF	TGTGCCAGCAGCCAAGAAGAGACAGTCCAAGAGACCCAGTACTTC
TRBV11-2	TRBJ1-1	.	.	CASSLFRAGNTEAFF	TGTGCCAGCAGCTTATTCAGGGCCGGGAACACTGAAGCTTTCTTT
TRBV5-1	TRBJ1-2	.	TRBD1	CASSLGSTGAMDYTF	TGCGCCAGCAGCTTGGGATCGACAGGGGCTATGGACTACACCTTC
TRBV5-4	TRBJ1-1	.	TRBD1	CASSKDRGTEAFF	TGTGCCAGCAGCAAGGACAGGGGCACTGAAGCTTTCTTT
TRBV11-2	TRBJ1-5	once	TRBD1	CASSPTGGRDQPQHF	TGTGCCAGCAGCCCGACAGGGGGTAGGGATCAGCCCCAGCATTTT
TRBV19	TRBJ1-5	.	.	CASSMEGYQPQHF	TGTGCCAGTAGTATGGAGGGGTATCAGCCCCAGCATTTT
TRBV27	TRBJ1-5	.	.	CASGQDRLAQPQHF	TGTGCCAGCGGCCAAGACAGGTTGGCTCAGCCCCAGCATTTT
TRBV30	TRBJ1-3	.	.	CACLGGNTIYF	TGTGCCTGCCTGGGAGGGAACACCATATATTTT
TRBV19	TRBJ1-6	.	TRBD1	CASSYRGSSYNSPLHF	TGTGCCAGTAGTTACAGGGGGAGCTCCTATAATTCACCCCTCCACTTT
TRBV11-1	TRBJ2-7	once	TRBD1	CASSLGGTGSYEQYF	TGTGCCAGCAGCTTAGGGGGGACAGGCTCCTACGAGCAGTACTTC
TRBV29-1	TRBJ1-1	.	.	CSVGGTPKGTEAFF	TGCAGCGTGGGCGGGACACCTAAAGGCACTGAAGCTTTCTTT
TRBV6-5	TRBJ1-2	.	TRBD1	CASSPRDRGHGYTF	TGTGCCAGCAGCCCCCGGGACAGGGGGCATGGCTACACCTTC
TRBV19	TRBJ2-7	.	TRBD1	CASSTRQGPSYEQYF	TGTGCCAGTAGTACCCGACAGGGACCCTCCTACGAGCAGTACTTC
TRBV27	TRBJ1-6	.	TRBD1	CASSSTGGQLNSPLHF	TGTGCCAGCAGTTCAACCGGGGGACAGCTAAATTCACCCCTCCACTTT
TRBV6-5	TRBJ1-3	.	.	CASSYLKASGNTIYF	TGTGCCAGCAGTTACCTGAAAGCCTCTGGAAACACCATATATTTT
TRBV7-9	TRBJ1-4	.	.	CASSLDSAEKLFF	TGTGCCAGCAGCCTGGACAGCGCGGAGAAACTGTTTTTT
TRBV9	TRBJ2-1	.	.	CASSVGEFTYNEQFF	TGTGCCAGCAGCGTTGGGGAGTTCACCTACAATGAGCAGTTCTTC
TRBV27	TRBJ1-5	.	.	CASSSHRDPQPQHF	TGTGCCAGCAGTTCCCACAGGGATCCTCAGCCCCAGCATTTT
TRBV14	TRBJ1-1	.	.	CASSQDLRGTEAFF	TGTGCCAGCAGCCAAGATTTAAGGGGCACTGAAGCTTTCTTT
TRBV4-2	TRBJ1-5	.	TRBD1	CASSQDRAGGNQPQHF	TGTGCCAGCAGCCAAGATAGGGCAGGGGGGAATCAGCCCCAGCATTTT
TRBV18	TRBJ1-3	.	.	CASSPPVGGNTIYF	TGTGCCAGCTCGCCCCCGGTGGGCGGAAACACCATATATTTT
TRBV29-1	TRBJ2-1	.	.	CSVERRVGYNEQFF	TGCAGCGTTGAAAGGAGGGTGGGCTACAATGAGCAGTTCTTC
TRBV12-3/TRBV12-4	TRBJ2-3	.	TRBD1	CASSPGRGLLYF	TGTGCCAGCAGTCCCGGCAGGGGGCTGCTGTATTTT
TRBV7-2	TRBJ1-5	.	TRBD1	CASSLDRGPQPQHF	TGTGCCAGCAGCTTGGACAGGGGGCCGCAGCCCCAGCATTTT
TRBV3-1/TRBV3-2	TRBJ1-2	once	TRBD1	CASSVDRGLGYTF	TGTGCCAGCAGCGTCGACAGGGGCTTGGGCTACACCTTC
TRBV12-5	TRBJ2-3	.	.	CASGRNDRLTDTQYF	TGTGCTAGTGGCCGAAACGACAGGCTCACAGATACGCAGTATTTT
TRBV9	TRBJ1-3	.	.	CASSVAGSFSGNTIYF	TGTGCCAGCAGCGTAGCCGGGAGCTTCTCTGGAAACACCATATATTTT
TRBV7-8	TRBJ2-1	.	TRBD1	CASSPDRSSYNEQFF	TGTGCCAGCAGCCCGGACAGGAGCTCCTACAATGAGCAGTTCTTC
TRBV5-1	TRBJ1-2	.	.	CASSSEGIAGYTF	TGCGCCAGCAGCTCCGAGGGAATCGCTGGCTACACCTTC
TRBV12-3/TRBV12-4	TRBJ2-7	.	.	CASNGQLDYEQYF	TGTGCCAGCAACGGACAGTTGGACTACGAGCAGTACTTC
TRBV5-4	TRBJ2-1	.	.	CASSGLRVTGNEQFF	TGTGCCAGCAGCGGTCTCAGGGTTACGGGTAATGAGCAGTTCTTC
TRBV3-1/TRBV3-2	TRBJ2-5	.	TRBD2	CASSQGLPQETQYF	TGTGCCAGCAGCCAGGGACTACCTCAAGAGACCCAGTACTTC
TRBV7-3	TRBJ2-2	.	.	CASSPAAGELFF	TGTGCCAGCAGCCCGGCGGCCGGGGAGCTGTTTTTT
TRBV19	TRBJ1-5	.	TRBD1	CASSTRDRGNQPQHF	TGTGCCAGTAGTACTCGAGACAGGGGCAATCAGCCCCAGCATTTT
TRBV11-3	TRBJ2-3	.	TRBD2	CASSLGGAGVTDTQYF	TGTGCCAGCAGCTTAGGGGGAGCGGGGGTGACAGATACGCAGTATTTT
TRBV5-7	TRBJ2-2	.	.	CASRYRVTGELFF	TGTGCCAGCAGGTACAGAGTCACCGGGGAGCTGTTTTTT
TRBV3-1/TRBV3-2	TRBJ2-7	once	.	CASSQGGRSYEQYF	TGTGCCAGCAGCCAAGGGGGGCGGTCCTACGAGCAGTACTTC
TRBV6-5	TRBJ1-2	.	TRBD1	CASSYDRGQALYGYTF	TGTGCCAGCAGTTACGACCGCGGACAGGCCCTCTATGGCTACACCTTC
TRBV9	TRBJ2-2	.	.	CASSVAASNTGELFF	TGTGCCAGCAGCGTCGCGGCGAGTAACACCGGGGAGCTGTTTTTT
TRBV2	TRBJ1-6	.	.	CASREPSSYNSPLHF	TGTGCCAGCAGGGAGCCCAGCTCCTATAATTCACCCCTCCACTTT